This T cell receptor (beta chain) was profiled in a study of OX40 agonist ivuxolimab in advanced cancers. General observations from the study: Certain nonresponders additionally had low normalized T-cell clonal expansion.

Measured with immunoSEQ multiplex PCR; TCRdb has only the in-frame clones, and not every one. In the table there are over 85,000 clones, 80% to 95% of which are singletons. In the case of this clone: Its specificity is not known.

This TCR derives from an adult with an advanced solid tumor such as melanoma, head and neck, liver or kidney cancer. This specimen was CD4+ or CD8+ T cells sorted from blood, taken in a trial of the OX40 agonist ivuxolimab.

In nucleotides, the CDR3 is TGTGCCAGCTCACCTACACGCGACAGGGGGAATAGTGGCTACACCTTC. Translated, it gives CASSPTRDRGNSGYTF. The chain is built from TRBV18 and TRBJ1-2; 9 bases align to TRBD1. The J segment lost 7 bases and the V segment lost 3 bases, leaving 12 bases of the junction unmatched. There are 16 residues in the CDR3. CDR1 is KGHSH, CDR2 LQKENI, per germline.